The sequence of this T cell receptor beta chain was determined in a study of blood T cell repertoires in COVID-19. Overall study: T cells, B-cell-depleted T cells, or PBMCs supplied cDNA or gDNA.

Trimming cost V 4 bases and J 0 bases; bases outside gene matches: 16. CDR3 size: 19 residues. Germline CDR1 reads SGDLS; CDR2 reads YYNGEE. As originally analysed: The assay estimated nucleated cells by amplifying reference gene primers. Assay: immunoSEQ multiplex PCR; the TCRdb copy retains only in-frame clones and omits some. V and J calls and clone size are those listed in that table; D and trimming were worked out from the DNA. The repertoire consists of roughly 140,000 clones, with about 86% occurring once and the leading ten covering less than 3.5%. V is TRBV9 and J is TRBJ1-1; 9 bases agree with TRBD1. The clonotype originates from a man in his 70s with acute or convalescent COVID-19. Sequencing input: peripheral blood. The CDR3: CASSPGTGPRGPMNTEAFF. CDR3 sequence (DNA): TGTGCCAGCAGCCCCGGGACAGGGCCCAGGGGGCCCATGAACACTGAAGCTTTCTTT.